Given below is one T cell receptor beta chain in context. After template switching added a universal primer site, the resulting cDNA carried unique molecular identifiers. MiXCR was run by TCRdb on the 5' RACE reads, yielding one entry per CDR3 protein. Of some 730,000 distinct CDR3 sequences in the sample, about 20% were seen once. This record belongs to a study of identical twins. This CDR3 comprises 15 residues. V shed 3 bases and J shed 10 bases, with 16 bases lying between them. Germline loops: CDR1 KGHSH, CDR2 LQKENI. A further study also used this sample, focusing on T cells expressing NK-cell markers. That work states: Seropositivity for HCMV was found in seven of the eight sequenced donors, with one seronegative. CD8+ T cells in over 5 donors included dominant NKG2C+ clonotypes at 1.0-7.0%. Researchers report these clonotypes also headed the CD3+CD56-NKG2C+ fraction in a few donors.

The sample taken for sequencing was PBMCs. The sequence came from a young woman in good health. The V call is TRBV18, the J call TRBJ1-6; perhaps TRBD1 as D (5 bases). The CDR3 loop reads CASSPPGLTGSPLHF. The CDR3, as DNA: TGTGCCAGCTCACCCCCGGGGCTGACGGGGTCACCCCTCCACTTT.